These 16 T cell receptor beta chains originate from one sample sequenced in a study of memory B cells and T cells in multiple sclerosis. Measured with immunoSEQ multiplex PCR; TCRdb has only the in-frame clones, and not every one. The profile shows over 35,000 clones, around 79% of them singletons. After stimulus-free culture, autoproliferating CFSE-dim and non-proliferating CFSE-high T cells were sequenced separately. Cultures began with about 45 million CFSE-labeled PBMCs, unstimulated for 7 to 8 days, with replicate wells pooled. These receptors' targets are unknown. Material: PBMCs from blood kept in culture. The receptors shown here come from a human donor with multiple sclerosis.

The chain couples TRBV5-1 to TRBJ2-5; D is unclear. This CDR3 region has 13 residues. Trimming left V 4 bases short and J 5 bases short, with 12 bases between. Germline CDR1 reads SGHRS; CDR2 reads YFSETQ. As DNA, the CDR3 is TGCGCCAGCAGCCCCTGGTCGGTCGAGACCCAGTACTTC. Protein: CASSPWSVETQYF.

The gene calls are TRBV6-5 and TRBJ1-2; TRBD1 aligns across 8 bases. CDR3 length: 16 amino acids. Germline CDR1 MNHEY, CDR2 SVGAGI. Trimming removed 3 bases from V and 8 bases from J; junction bases left unmatched: 14. DNA for the CDR3: TGTGCCAGCAGTTATATTTCTGGACAGGGCGGGAAAGGCTACACCTTC. As protein: CASSYISGQGGKGYTF.

This clone occurred once. The chain combines TRBV20-1 with TRBJ1-1; D gene uncertain. V was pared by 8 bases and J by 1 base, with 5 bases between. Per germline, CDR1 DFQATT and CDR2 SNEGSKA (reference sequence). The CDR3 covers 10 residues. DNA for the CDR3: TGCAGTCTGTCGAACACTGAAGCTTTCTTT. This translates into CSLSNTEAFF.

This clone has a single count. The rearrangement uses TRBV11-2 and TRBJ1-2; 8 bases fit TRBD1. V lost 4 bases, J lost 8 bases, and 9 bases stayed unmatched. Germline V CDR1 and CDR2: SGHAT, FQNNGV. This CDR3 is 14 amino acids long. The CDR3 DNA reads as TGTGCCAGCAGCTCAGGGGGCAGCCCGAGAGGCTACACCTTC. Translated, it gives CASSSGGSPRGYTF.

The rearrangement links TRBV19 to TRBJ2-2, with D possibly TRBD1 on 5 matching bases. This CDR3 contains 15 residues. Trimming shortened V by 4 bases and J by 1 base, and 10 bases separated the two germline ends. In germline, CDR1 is LNHDA, CDR2 SQIVND (reference sequence). The DNA for the CDR3 is TGTGCCAGTAGTAGCGGTACAGGGAACACCGGGGAGCTGTTTTTT. Translating gives CASSSGTGNTGELFF. Full variable domain (outside the CDR3, taken from reference TRBV19 and TRBJ2-2): DGGITQSPKYLFRKEGQNVTLSCEQNLNHDAMYWYRQDPGQGLRLIYYSQIVNDFQKGDIAEGYSVSREKKESFPLTVTSAQKNPTAFYLCASSSGTGNTGELFFGEGSRLTVL.

The V gene is TRBV9, the J gene TRBJ2-5; no clear D gene. The V end was cut by 0 bases, the J end by 2 bases, with 5 bases between. CDR3 size: 13 residues. The germline V gene has CDR1 SGDLS and CDR2 YYNGEE. The CDR3 loop reads CASSVGRQETQYF. The CDR3 bases are TGTGCCAGCAGCGTAGGGCGGCAAGAGACCCAGTACTTC.

V and J are TRBV6-1 and TRBJ1-5; 8 nucleotides line up with TRBD1. The CDR3 is 18 residues long. Germline lookup yields CDR1 MNHNS and CDR2 SASEGT. Losses at the gene ends were 2 bases for V and 0 bases for J; bases not matched to a gene: 9. CDR3 coding DNA: TGTGCCAGCAGTGAATCTCCAGGGGGCGGATATAGCAATCAGCCCCAGCATTTT. Translation gives CASSESPGGGYSNQPQHF.

CDR3: CASSQLVGEKLFF. Written as DNA, the CDR3 is TGCGCCAGCAGCCAACTGGTAGGAGAAAAACTGTTTTTT. The chain combines TRBV4-3 with TRBJ1-4; no reliable D call. V lost 2 bases to trimming and J lost 8 bases, with 9 bases between them. CDR1 LGHNA and CDR2 YSLEER come from the germline V gene. CDR3 size: 13 residues.

On this clone itself: Other DNA variants within this sample encode the same CDR3. The chain carries TRBV5-6 and TRBJ2-5, with unresolved D. V was clipped by 2 bases and J by 3 bases, with 11 bases between them. CDR3 length equals 14 residues. Looked up from germline, CDR1 is SGHDT and CDR2 is YYEEEE. CDR3 coding DNA: TGTGCCAGCAGCTTACCGGACGGTGAAGAGACCCAGTACTTC. As protein: CASSLPDGEETQYF. The full variable domain, rest sourced from reference TRBV5-6 and TRBJ2-5, is DAGVTQSPTHLIKTRGQQVTLRCSPKSGHDTVSWYQQALGQGPQFIFQYYEEEERQRGNFPDRFSGHQFPNYSSELNVNALLLGDSALYLCASSLPDGEETQYFGPGTRLLVL.

This clone was seen only a few times. The rearrangement joins TRBV19 to TRBJ1-5, with 9 nucleotides matching TRBD1. This CDR3 contains 16 residues. The V gene end was trimmed by 4 bases and the J gene end by 3 bases; junction bases not matched to a gene: 7. CDR1 and CDR2 (germline): LNHDA, SQIVND (reference sequence). The CDR3 loop reads CASSKDRQGVNQPQHF. The DNA of the CDR3 is TGTGCCAGTAGTAAAGACCGACAGGGGGTCAATCAGCCCCAGCATTTT. Full variable domain (remainder filled in from reference TRBV19 and TRBJ1-5): DGGITQSPKYLFRKEGQNVTLSCEQNLNHDAMYWYRQDPGQGLRLIYYSQIVNDFQKGDIAEGYSVSREKKESFPLTVTSAQKNPTAFYLCASSKDRQGVNQPQHFGDGTRLSIL.

This clone was found once. V and J are TRBV27 and TRBJ1-5; no clear D gene. Germline assignment: CDR1 MNHEY and CDR2 SMNVEV (reference sequence). This CDR3 contains 15 residues. Trimming left V 5 bases short and J 0 bases short, with 11 bases between. CDR3 sequence: CASSLTLYSNQPQHF. DNA for the CDR3: TGTGCCAGCAGTCTGACCCTTTATAGCAATCAGCCCCAGCATTTT.

CDR3 loop: CASSGQTASPPYEQYF. CDR3 nucleotide sequence: TGTGCCAGTAGTGGACAGACAGCTTCCCCCCCCTACGAGCAGTACTTC. The chain joins TRBV19 to TRBJ2-7, with D possibly being TRBD1 (6 bases). Trimming shortened V by 5 bases and J by 2 bases, and 19 bases separated the two germline ends. The CDR3 sequence is 16 residues long. From germline, CDR1 is LNHDA and CDR2 SQIVND (reference sequence).

The chain has TRBV4-1 and TRBJ1-6, with TRBD1 as a possible D gene (6 bases). This CDR3 contains 17 residues. The ends were cut back, 1 base at V and 11 bases at J, with 21 bases in the middle. CDR1 is MGHRA and CDR2 is YSYEKL in the germline V gene. In DNA form, the CDR3 reads TGCGCCAGCAGCCAAGGCAGGGGAGAAGACCGTCGGGCACCCCTCCACTTT. It specifies CASSQGRGEDRRAPLHF.

The chain recombines TRBV6-6 with TRBJ2-1, with TRBD2 identical over 11 bases. Germline V lookup: CDR1 MNHNY, CDR2 SVGAGI (reference sequence). This CDR3 has 16 amino acids. J was trimmed by 9 bases and V by 6 bases; bases with no gene match: 13. The CDR3 DNA follows: TGTGCCAGCAGCGACCCGGGTAGCGGGGGGGTAGGTGAGCAGTTCTTC. Amino acids: CASSDPGSGGVGEQFF.

The J gene is TRBJ2-2, the V gene TRBV10-2; weak D call: TRBD1 (6 bases). Trimming pared 3 bases from V and 1 base from J, leaving 12 bases between. The length of the CDR3 is 16 residues. Germline loops: CDR1 WSHSY, CDR2 SAAADI. The CDR3 sequence: CASSDLGQGNTGELFF. CDR3 in DNA: TGCGCCAGCAGTGATCTGGGACAAGGGAACACCGGGGAGCTGTTTTTT.

V gene TRBV4-2 combines with J gene TRBJ2-3, with 14 nucleotides matching TRBD2. CDR3 length: 18 amino acids. Germline CDR1 is LGHNA and CDR2 is YNFKEQ. The J segment lost 3 bases and the V segment lost 3 bases, leaving 8 bases of the junction unmatched. The CDR3 reads CASSQRGTSGGGTDTQYF. The CDR3 DNA is TGTGCCAGCAGCCAGAGGGGGACTAGCGGGGGCGGTACAGATACGCAGTATTTT.